The present T cell receptor beta chain was sequenced within a study of blood T cell repertoires in COVID-19. Clinical histories supplied by participants themselves formed the basis of cohort assignment. Trimming left V 5 bases short and J 2 bases short, with 7 bases between. The CDR3 length is 12 residues. CDR1 MNHEY and CDR2 SVGEGT come from the germline V gene. Clones were read by immunoSEQ multiplex PCR, and TCRdb kept only the in-frame ones, dropping some. The top ten clones hold around 1.2% of a sample with 300,000 to 450,000 clones, 70% to 90% of them seen once. The sequence derives from a woman in her late teens or twenties who had recovered from COVID-19. The V and J genes are TRBV6-2 or TRBV6-3 and TRBJ2-7; TRBD1 might be the D (6 bases). Sequencing was performed on PBMCs or T cells enriched from blood (not recorded which). The CDR3 loop reads CASSRQAYEQYF. CDR3 sequence (DNA): TGTGCCAGCAGTCGACAGGCCTACGAGCAGTACTTC.